This passage covers 6 T cell receptor beta chains from one sample sequenced in a study of CD8 T cell repertoires and HIV-1 epitope variants. Repertoires were generated with immunoSEQ multiplex PCR, while TCRdb's copy carries only in-frame clones and drops some. The data hold almost 4,500 clones, with 65% observed a single time. These receptors have no identified antigens. Material: cultured CD8+ T cells derived from PBMCs. These receptors came from a male donor with HIV.

This clone is a singleton in its sample. The V and J genes are TRBV19 and TRBJ1-5, with TRBD1 identical over 8 bases. The germline gives CDR1 LNHDA, CDR2 SQIVND (reference sequence). Unmatched junction bases numbered 5, after V lost 5 bases and J lost 5 bases. The CDR3 is 14 residues long. The CDR3 DNA reads TGTGCCAGTAGTTTACAGGGGGGATATCAGCCCCAGCATTTT. Translation: CASSLQGGYQPQHF. Based on the CDR3 plus reference TRBV19 and TRBJ1-5, the full variable domain is DGGITQSPKYLFRKEGQNVTLSCEQNLNHDAMYWYRQDPGQGLRLIYYSQIVNDFQKGDIAEGYSVSREKKESFPLTVTSAQKNPTAFYLCASSLQGGYQPQHFGDGTRLSIL.

The chain links TRBV7-9 to TRBJ2-1; 11 nucleotides align to TRBD2. Germline-derived CDR1 and CDR2 are SEHNR and FQNEAQ (reference sequence). The CDR3 is 17 residues long. Germline trimming cut 8 bases from V and 4 bases from J; bases unmatched to any gene: 13. The CDR3 sequence is CASGISTSGRDYNEQFF. Here the CDR3 DNA reads TGTGCCAGCGGCATTAGTACTAGCGGGAGAGATTACAATGAGCAGTTCTTC.

This sequence joins TRBV7-9 and TRBJ2-7; perhaps D is TRBD1 or TRBD2 (6 bases each). From germline, CDR1 is SEHNR and CDR2 FQNEAQ (reference sequence). The CDR3 extends over 14 amino acids. The ends were cut back, 0 bases at V and 5 bases at J, with 11 bases in the middle. DNA for the CDR3: TGTGCCAGCAGCTTAGCCGCCGGGGGCAACGAGCAGTACTTC. This translates into CASSLAAGGNEQYF.

This rearrangement joins TRBV6-5 to TRBJ1-2; D might be TRBD1 (5 bases). The V gene lost 6 bases and the J gene lost 3 bases, with 17 bases spanning the gap. Germline assignment: CDR1 MNHEY and CDR2 SVGAGI. The CDR3 has 15 amino acids. The CDR3 sequence is CASSFGQSGYYGYTF. The CDR3 DNA sequence: TGTGCCAGCAGCTTCGGACAAAGCGGCTACTATGGCTACACCTTC.

The chain links TRBV27 to TRBJ1-2, with a weak D call TRBD1 (5 bases). Per the germline V gene, CDR1 is MNHEY and CDR2 is SMNVEV (reference sequence). This CDR3 is built from 18 residues. Trimming cost V 4 bases and J 2 bases, with 23 bases left between them. The CDR3 sequence: CASSSAPGIRGPNYGYTF. The DNA of the CDR3 is TGTGCCAGCAGTTCCGCCCCCGGGATTCGGGGCCCAAACTATGGCTACACCTTC.

The J gene is TRBJ1-1, the V gene TRBV5-1; no definite D call. The length of the CDR3 is 12 residues. V dropped 0 bases and J dropped 4 bases, with 4 bases sitting between them. CDR1 and CDR2 from the germline V gene are SGHRS and YFSETQ. The CDR3 DNA reads as TGCGCCAGCAGCTTGGTAGGCACTGAAGCTTTCTTT. Translated, it gives CASSLVGTEAFF. Variable domain in full (rest from reference TRBV5-1 and TRBJ1-1): KAGVTQTPRYLIKTRGQQVTLSCSPISGHRSVSWYQQTPGQGLQFLFEYFSETQRNKGNFPGRFSGRQFSNSRSEMNVSTLELGDSALYLCASSLVGTEAFFGQGTRLTVV.